The present T cell receptor beta chain was sequenced within a study of blood T cell repertoires in COVID-19. The sample holds a few counts of this clone. The table came from immunoSEQ multiplex PCR; TCRdb's copy has only in-frame clones and leaves some out. The sample has about 170,000 clones; 65% to 85% are singletons. What was sequenced was peripheral blood. The sequence came from a woman in her 70s who had recovered from COVID-19.

The CDR3 is CASRRTGGANYGYTF. The CDR3 bases are TGTGCCAGTAGGAGGACAGGGGGCGCCAACTATGGCTACACCTTC. V gene TRBV19 combines with J gene TRBJ1-2, with 11 bases that match TRBD1. The ends lost 6 bases at V and 2 bases at J; junction bases unmatched: 5. The CDR3 runs to 15 residues. Germline V gene sequence: CDR1 LNHDA, CDR2 SQIVND (reference sequence).